A selection of T cell receptor beta chains follows, all from one sample in a study of blood T cell repertoires in COVID-19. Only in-frame clones appear in the TCRdb table, and some are missing; sequencing was by immunoSEQ multiplex PCR. This table has 300,000 to 450,000 clones, 87% appearing once. Sequenced: peripheral blood. Source of these receptors: a woman in her sixties with COVID-19, enrolled during active disease. The CDR3 runs from the conserved cysteine through the conserved F or W. The D gene is left open where the match is weak. Expanded clones are given a class, and other clones once, few, many or no size at all.

J gene,V gene,D gene,clone size,CDR3 DNA,CDR3 protein
TRBJ1-2,TRBV6-5,.,.,TGTGCCAGCAGTTTCCGGACAGACTATGGCTACACCTTC,CASSFRTDYGYTF
TRBJ1-1,TRBV7-9,TRBD1,.,TGTGCCAGCAGCGTATCACACAGGGGTACTGAAGCTTTCTTT,CASSVSHRGTEAFF
TRBJ2-2,TRBV7-9,TRBD2,many,TGTGCCAGCAGCCCTCGACTAGCGGGGGGACGGAACACCGGGGAGCTGTTTTTT,CASSPRLAGGRNTGELFF
TRBJ2-2,TRBV27,.,few,TGTGCCAGCAGTTTATCGGAGATGACCGGGGAGCTGTTTTTT,CASSLSEMTGELFF
TRBJ1-1,TRBV11-2,.,.,TGTGCCAGCAGCTTTGAACAGGGTTTTGGTGAAGCTTTCTTT,CASSFEQGFGEAFF
TRBJ2-7,TRBV9,TRBD1,.,TGTGCCAGCAGCGCCGGCCCGGGACAGAACTACGAGCAGTACTTC,CASSAGPGQNYEQYF
TRBJ1-1,TRBV3-1/TRBV3-2,.,.,TGTGCCAGCAGCCAAGGGGGCCGGACTGAAGCTTTCTTT,CASSQGGRTEAFF
TRBJ1-4,TRBV30,.,.,TGTGCCTGGAGTTTCGGTATATCTAATGAAAAACTGTTTTTT,CAWSFGISNEKLFF
TRBJ1-6,TRBV6-5,TRBD1,once,TGTGCCAGCAGTTACCGGGGACAGGGGGGCAATTCACCCCTCCACTTT,CASSYRGQGGNSPLHF
TRBJ1-5,TRBV30,.,.,TGTGCCTGGAGTGAGGGGACTAATCAGCCCCAGCATTTT,CAWSEGTNQPQHF
TRBJ1-3,TRBV7-9,.,.,TGTGCCAGCAGCCCCGAACCCGGTAACACCATATATTTT,CASSPEPGNTIYF
TRBJ2-1,TRBV12-5,.,.,TGTGCTTGGGGGCGAGGGGATGAGCAGTTCTTC,CAWGRGDEQFF
TRBJ2-5,TRBV10-1,.,.,TGCGCCAGCAATAATGAGACCCAGTACTTC,CASNNETQYF
TRBJ2-7,TRBV6-1,.,.,TGTGCCAGCAGTGAAATCCCTTTCGAGCAGTACTTC,CASSEIPFEQYF
TRBJ1-2,TRBV28,TRBD1,.,TGTGCCAGCAGTCAGCAATCCGCGACAGGGGACTATGGCTACACCTTC,CASSQQSATGDYGYTF
TRBJ1-2,TRBV19,.,.,TGTGCCAGTAACCCACAGGGAACATCCCTCTATGGCTACACCTTC,CASNPQGTSLYGYTF
TRBJ1-4,TRBV4-1,.,.,TGCGCCAGCAGCCCAACACATTCGGGGACTAATGAAAAACTGTTTTTT,CASSPTHSGTNEKLFF
TRBJ1-6,TRBV5-1,.,once,TGCGCCAGCAGCTTAGGACTTATAAATTCACCCCTCCACTTT,CASSLGLINSPLHF
TRBJ2-7,TRBV5-1,.,.,TGCGCCAGCAGCTTGGAGGGGCGGACCTACGAGCAGTACTTC,CASSLEGRTYEQYF
TRBJ1-2,TRBV5-4,TRBD1,once,TGTGCCAGCAGCTTGGGGACCATACAGGGGGTTGTAGCGGGCTACACCTTC,CASSLGTIQGVVAGYTF
TRBJ2-7,TRBV11-1,.,.,TGTGCCAGCAGCACAGACAGACGGATCTACGAGCAGTACTTC,CASSTDRRIYEQYF
TRBJ2-1,TRBV5-1,.,.,TGCGCCAGCAGCTTGGACACAGGGTTCTCCTACAATGAGCAGTTCTTC,CASSLDTGFSYNEQFF
TRBJ1-1,TRBV12-5,TRBD1,.,TGTGCTAGTGGTTTGGTATTCTTTTCTTCAGGGGGCGCGGGCACTGAAGCTTTCTTT,CASGLVFFSSGGAGTEAFF
TRBJ2-1,TRBV19,TRBD2,.,TGTGCCAGATTCAAGAGCGGGGTAGGCTCCTGCGATGAGCAGTTCTTC,CARFKSGVGSCDEQFF
TRBJ2-5,TRBV6-5,TRBD2,once,TGTGCCACCCGGCGGGGGGGCGGAGAGACCCAGTACTTC,CATRRGGGETQYF
TRBJ1-6,TRBV5-1,.,once,TGCGCCAGCAGCTTGGGTCAGACTCATTCACCCCTCCACTTT,CASSLGQTHSPLHF
TRBJ2-6,TRBV6-5,.,.,TGTGCCAGCAGTTCGACAAGCTCTGGGGCCAACGTCCTGACTTTC,CASSSTSSGANVLTF
TRBJ2-4,TRBV28,.,.,TGTGCCAGCAGTTTAGACAGTTTGGCCAAAAACATTCAGTACTTC,CASSLDSLAKNIQYF
TRBJ2-1,TRBV4-1,TRBD2,.,TGCGCCAGCAGCCAAGAACTAGCGGGGGCCCGAGTATCCTACAATGAGCAGTTCTTC,CASSQELAGARVSYNEQFF
TRBJ1-5,TRBV15,.,.,TGTGCCACCAGCAGAGATGGGCGGGCCAATCAGCCCCAGCATTTT,CATSRDGRANQPQHF
TRBJ1-2,TRBV7-6,.,.,TGTGCCAGCAGCACCAATACAGGGAACTATGGCTACACCTTC,CASSTNTGNYGYTF
TRBJ2-7,TRBV12-3/TRBV12-4,.,.,TGTGCCAGCTCTAGCTCCTACGAGCAGTACTTC,CASSSSYEQYF
TRBJ2-6,TRBV3-1/TRBV3-2,TRBD1,.,TGTGCCAGCAGCCAAGATACGGGACAGGGTTCCGGGGCCAACGTCCTGACTTTC,CASSQDTGQGSGANVLTF
TRBJ2-1,TRBV6-6,.,.,TGTGCCAGAGCAGGCCTTAATGAGCAGTTCTTC,CARAGLNEQFF
TRBJ2-3,TRBV9,.,.,TGTGCCAGCAGCGTAGCTACAGGGACATTAGGGGGAGATACGCAGTATTTT,CASSVATGTLGGDTQYF
TRBJ1-6,TRBV19,TRBD1,.,TGTGCCAGTAGTATCGGACAGGGCGGGTCACCCCTCCACTTT,CASSIGQGGSPLHF
TRBJ2-2,TRBV5-8,TRBD1,.,TGTGCCAGCAGACGGAACAGGGGGCAAAAGGAGGCCGGGGAGCTGTTTTTT,CASRRNRGQKEAGELFF
TRBJ2-5,TRBV12-5,.,.,TGTGCTAGCCTAGGGGTAGGAGAGACCCAGTACTTC,CASLGVGETQYF
TRBJ2-5,TRBV3-1/TRBV3-2,.,.,TGTGCCAGCAGCGCCTGGAGGGGGCTGGAGGAGACCCAGTACTTC,CASSAWRGLEETQYF
TRBJ1-1,TRBV5-6,.,once,TGTGCCAGCAGCTTGCGCAGGAAGAACACTGAAGCTTTCTTT,CASSLRRKNTEAFF
TRBJ2-1,TRBV19,TRBD1,.,TGTGCCAGTAGTATAGATCTTCAGGGGGCCGAGCAGTTCTTC,CASSIDLQGAEQFF